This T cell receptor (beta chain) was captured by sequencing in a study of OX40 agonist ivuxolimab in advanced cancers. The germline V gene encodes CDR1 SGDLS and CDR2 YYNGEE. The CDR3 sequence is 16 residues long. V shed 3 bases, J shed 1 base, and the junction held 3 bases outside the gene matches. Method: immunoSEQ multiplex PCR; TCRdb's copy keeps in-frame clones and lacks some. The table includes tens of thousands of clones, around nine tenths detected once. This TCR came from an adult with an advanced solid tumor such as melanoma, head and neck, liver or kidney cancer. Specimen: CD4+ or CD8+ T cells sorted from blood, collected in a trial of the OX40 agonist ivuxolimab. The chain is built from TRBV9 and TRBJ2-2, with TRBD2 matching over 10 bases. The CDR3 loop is CASSAWTSGNTGELFF. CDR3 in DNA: TGTGCCAGCAGCGCCTGGACTAGCGGGAACACCGGGGAGCTGTTTTTT.